A single T cell receptor (beta chain) is shown here with its context. Libraries were prepared by immunoSEQ multiplex PCR; TCRdb keeps only in-frame clonotypes and omits some of them. The data show 150,000 to 200,000 clones, about four fifths seen once. The sample comes from a study of blood T cell repertoires in COVID-19. Study overall: The origin of the acute and convalescent COVID-19 samples was the United States, Italy and Spain. T cells, B-cell-depleted T cells, or PBMCs provided the cDNA or gDNA that served as material.

The germline V and J ends were trimmed by 7 bases and 5 bases, with 11 bases remaining between them. The CDR3 is made up of 13 amino acids. Germline V gives CDR1 MDHEN, CDR2 SYDVKM. The receptor was derived from a human donor with acute or convalescent COVID-19. The donor label of this sample is uncertain. Material: peripheral blood. The chain has TRBV28 and TRBJ1-4, with a possible D match to TRBD1 (6 bases). CDR3: CASTGQSNEKLFF. CDR3 sequence (DNA): TGTGCCAGCACTGGACAGTCGAATGAAAAACTGTTTTTT.